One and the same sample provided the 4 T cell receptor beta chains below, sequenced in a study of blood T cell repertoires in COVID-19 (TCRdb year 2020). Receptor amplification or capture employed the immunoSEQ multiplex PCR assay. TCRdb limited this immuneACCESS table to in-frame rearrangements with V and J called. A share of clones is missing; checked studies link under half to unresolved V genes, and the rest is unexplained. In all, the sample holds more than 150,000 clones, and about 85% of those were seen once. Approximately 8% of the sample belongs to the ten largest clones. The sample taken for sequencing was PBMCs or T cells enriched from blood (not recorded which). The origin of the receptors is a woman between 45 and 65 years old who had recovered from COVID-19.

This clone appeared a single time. CDR3: CSVVSPGRNEQFF. The CDR3 bases are TGCAGCGTTGTAAGTCCAGGGAGGAATGAGCAGTTCTTC. The V gene is TRBV29-1, the J gene TRBJ2-1; D possibly corresponds to TRBD2 (6 bases). Trimming left V 4 bases short and J 7 bases short, with 14 bases between. In germline, CDR1 is SQVTM, CDR2 ANQGSEA. The CDR3 totals 13 residues.

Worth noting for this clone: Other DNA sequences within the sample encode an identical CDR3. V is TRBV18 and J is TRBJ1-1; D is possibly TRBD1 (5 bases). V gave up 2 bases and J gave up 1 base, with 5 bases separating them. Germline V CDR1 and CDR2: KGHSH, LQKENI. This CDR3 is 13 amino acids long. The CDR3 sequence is CASSPRGNTEAFF. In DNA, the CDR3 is TGTGCCAGCTCACCAAGGGGGAACACTGAAGCTTTCTTT.

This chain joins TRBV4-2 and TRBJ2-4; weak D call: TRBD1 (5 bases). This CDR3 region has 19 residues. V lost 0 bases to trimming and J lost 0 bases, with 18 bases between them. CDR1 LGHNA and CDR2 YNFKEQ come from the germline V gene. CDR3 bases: TGTGCCAGCAGCCAAGAAGCAGGTAGAAGGGGCCTAGCCAAAAACATTCAGTACTTC. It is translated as CASSQEAGRRGLAKNIQYF.

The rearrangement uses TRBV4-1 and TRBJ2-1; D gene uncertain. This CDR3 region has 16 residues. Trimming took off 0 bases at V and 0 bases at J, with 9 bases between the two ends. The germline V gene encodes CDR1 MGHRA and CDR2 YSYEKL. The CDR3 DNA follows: TGCGCCAGCAGCCAAGACCCCCCCCGCTCCTACAATGAGCAGTTCTTC. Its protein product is CASSQDPPRSYNEQFF.